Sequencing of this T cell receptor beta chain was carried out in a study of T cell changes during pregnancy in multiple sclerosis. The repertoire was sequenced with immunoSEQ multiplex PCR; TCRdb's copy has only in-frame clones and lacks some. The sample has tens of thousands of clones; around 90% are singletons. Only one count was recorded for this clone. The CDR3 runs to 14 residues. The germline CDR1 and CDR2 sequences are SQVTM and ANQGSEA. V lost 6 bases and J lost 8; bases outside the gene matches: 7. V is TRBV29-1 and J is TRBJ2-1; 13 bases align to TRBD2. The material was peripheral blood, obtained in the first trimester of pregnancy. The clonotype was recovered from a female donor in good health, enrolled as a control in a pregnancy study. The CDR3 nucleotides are TGCAGCGTGGCCGGACTAGCGGGGGAGGATGAGCAGTTCTTC. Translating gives CSVAGLAGEDEQFF.